This TCR beta chain is drawn from a study of T-cell memory formation after mild COVID-19. J was trimmed by 4 bases and V by 5 bases; bases with no gene match: 5. The CDR3 consists of 15 residues. Germline-derived CDR1 and CDR2 are SGHTA and FQGTGA. In its sample, this clonotype was seen a few times. A 5'RACE reaction primed in the constant segment made cDNA libraries of TCR alpha and TCR beta, and these carried sample barcodes and UMIs. Using its own MiXCR run on the 5' RACE reads, TCRdb lists one record per CDR3 protein. The sample has approximately 300,000 distinct CDR3 sequences, around 15% seen once.

Source material: PBMCs or a T cell subset sorted from them (not recorded which). V is TRBV7-3 and J is TRBJ2-3; 11 bases are a match to TRBD2. This sequence was found in a man younger than 35 who had mild COVID-19 (a few samples of this study predate the infection). Cell type and time point are not known. DNA for the CDR3: TGTGCCAGCAGCCGAACTAGCGGGGGTTCAGATACGCAGTATTTT. It codes for CASSRTSGGSDTQYF.